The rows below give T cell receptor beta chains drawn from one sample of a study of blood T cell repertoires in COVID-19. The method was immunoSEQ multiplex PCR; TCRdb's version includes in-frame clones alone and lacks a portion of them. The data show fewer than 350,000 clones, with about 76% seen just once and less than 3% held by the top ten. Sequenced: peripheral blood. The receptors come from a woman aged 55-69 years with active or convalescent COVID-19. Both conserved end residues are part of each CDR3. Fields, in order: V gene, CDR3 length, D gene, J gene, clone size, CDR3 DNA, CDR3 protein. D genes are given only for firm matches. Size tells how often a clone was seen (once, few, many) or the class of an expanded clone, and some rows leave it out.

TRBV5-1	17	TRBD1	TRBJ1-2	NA	TGCGCCAGCAGCTCCTCTTACCCGGGACAGGGGAACTATGGCTACACCTTC	CASSSSYPGQGNYGYTF
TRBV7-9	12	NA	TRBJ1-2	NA	TGTGCCAGCAGCACGGGGGACTATGGCTACACCTTC	CASSTGDYGYTF
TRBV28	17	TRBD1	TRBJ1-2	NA	TGTGCCAGCAGTTTCCCTCGAGGGGGGACAGGATTGTTGGGCTACACCTTC	CASSFPRGGTGLLGYTF
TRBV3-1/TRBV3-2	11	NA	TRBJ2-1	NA	TGTGCCAGCAGCCAGACAAATGAGCAGTTCTTC	CASSQTNEQFF
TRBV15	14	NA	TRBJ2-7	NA	TGTGCCACCAGCAGACCCGCCTCGGGGGACGAGCAGTACTTC	CATSRPASGDEQYF
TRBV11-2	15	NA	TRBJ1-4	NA	TGTGCCAGCAGCTTAGGGGGGGCAACTAATGAAAAACTGTTTTTT	CASSLGGATNEKLFF
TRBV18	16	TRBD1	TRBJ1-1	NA	TGTGCCAGCTCCTGGGGACAGGGGGCTTTTGGCACTGAAGCTTTCTTT	CASSWGQGAFGTEAFF
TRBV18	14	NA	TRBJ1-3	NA	TGTGCCAGCTCACCAGGTGCGTCTGGAAACACCATATATTTT	CASSPGASGNTIYF
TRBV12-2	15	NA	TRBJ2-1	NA	TGTGCAAGTCAAGGACTAGGGAATTTCTACAATGAGCAGTTCTTC	CASQGLGNFYNEQFF
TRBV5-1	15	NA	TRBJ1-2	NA	TGCGCCAGCAGCTTGGCCGGAAGGGCGGGGAATGGCTACACCTTC	CASSLAGRAGNGYTF
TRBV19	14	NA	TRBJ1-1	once	TGTGCCAGTAGGACCGGCAGGCGGGACACTGAAGCTTTCTTT	CASRTGRRDTEAFF
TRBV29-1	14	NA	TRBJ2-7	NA	TGCAGCGTTGAAGAGGGGCAGGGGAGCTACGAGCAGTACTTC	CSVEEGQGSYEQYF
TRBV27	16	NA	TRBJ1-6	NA	TGTGCCAGCAGTTTATCGAGGCCGGGAGATAATTCACCCCTCCACTTT	CASSLSRPGDNSPLHF
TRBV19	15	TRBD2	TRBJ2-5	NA	TGTGCCAGTAGTTCCCCGGGGCGGGGGAAAAAGACCCAGTACTTC	CASSSPGRGKKTQYF
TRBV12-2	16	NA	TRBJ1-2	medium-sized	TGTGCAAGTCGCTTAGCGACAGGGACAGGGGGCGACGGCTACACCTTC	CASRLATGTGGDGYTF
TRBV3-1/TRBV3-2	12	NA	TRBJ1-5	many	TGTGCCAGCAGCCAAAGGGGGCAGCCCCAGCATTTT	CASSQRGQPQHF
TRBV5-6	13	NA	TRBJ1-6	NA	TGTGCCAGCAGCTTGGAAGCCAATTCACCCCTCCACTTT	CASSLEANSPLHF
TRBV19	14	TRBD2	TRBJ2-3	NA	TGTGCCAGTAGTATAGGGCTAGCGGCAGATACGCAGTATTTT	CASSIGLAADTQYF
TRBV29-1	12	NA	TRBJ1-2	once	TGCAGCGTCCAACAGGGAAAAGGGGGCTACACCTTC	CSVQQGKGGYTF
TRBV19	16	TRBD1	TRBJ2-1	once	TGTGCCAGTAGTGCCCGGGACAGGGTGCTGTGGGATGAGCAGTTCTTC	CASSARDRVLWDEQFF
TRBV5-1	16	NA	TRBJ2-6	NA	TGCGCCAGCAGCCGGACATCCCAAGCTGGGGCCAACGTCCTGACTTTC	CASSRTSQAGANVLTF
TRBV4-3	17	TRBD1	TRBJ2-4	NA	TGCGCCAGCAGCCAAGAGAGGACAGGCAGAGCCAAAAACATTCAGTACTTC	CASSQERTGRAKNIQYF
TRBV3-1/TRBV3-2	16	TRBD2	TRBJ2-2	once	TGTGCCAGCAGCCAAGATCATAGCGGGGGTACCGGGGAGCTGTTTTTT	CASSQDHSGGTGELFF
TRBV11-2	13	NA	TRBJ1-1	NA	TGTGCCAGCAGCCCCCTTCGGAACACTGAAGCTTTCTTT	CASSPLRNTEAFF
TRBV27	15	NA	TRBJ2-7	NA	TGTGCCAGCAGCTCTCTATCGGCAGGGAACAACGAGCAGTACTTC	CASSSLSAGNNEQYF
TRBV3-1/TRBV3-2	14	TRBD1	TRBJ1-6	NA	TGTGCCAGCAGCACGGGGACAGGGGGATCACCCCTCCACTTT	CASSTGTGGSPLHF
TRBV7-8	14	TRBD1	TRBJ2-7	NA	TGTGCCAGCAGCTGGACGGGACAGGGGGACGAGCAGTACTTC	CASSWTGQGDEQYF
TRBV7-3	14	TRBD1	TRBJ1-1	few	TGTGCCAGCAGCGCCGGGACAGGAGCTTTTGGAGCTTTCTTT	CASSAGTGAFGAFF
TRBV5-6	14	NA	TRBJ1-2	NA	TGTGCCAGCAGCTTGGGGCAGCGGAGGTATGGCTACACCTTC	CASSLGQRRYGYTF
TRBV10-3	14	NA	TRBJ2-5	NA	TGTGCCATCAGTGAATCGCGGCAGCAAGAGACCCAGTACTTC	CAISESRQQETQYF
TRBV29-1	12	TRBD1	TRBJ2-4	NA	TGCAGCTACAGGGGGCTGGTGGACATTCAGTACTTC	CSYRGLVDIQYF
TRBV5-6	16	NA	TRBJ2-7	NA	TGTGCCAGCAGCTTTCTTGTGCGCGGGGGCGCCTACGAGCAGTACTTC	CASSFLVRGGAYEQYF
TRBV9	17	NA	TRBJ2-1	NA	TGTGCCAGCAGCGTAGTAGGCAGGGCGCTTCGGCTGAATGAGCAGTTCTTC	CASSVVGRALRLNEQFF
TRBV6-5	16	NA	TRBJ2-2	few	TGTGCCAGCAGTTACCGAGCCCCACTGAACACCGGGGAGCTGTTTTTT	CASSYRAPLNTGELFF
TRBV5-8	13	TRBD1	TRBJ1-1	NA	TGTGCCAGCAGCGACAGGACAGGGTTGCACGCTTTCTTT	CASSDRTGLHAFF
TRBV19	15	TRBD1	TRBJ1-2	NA	TGTGCCAGTAGTTTACAGGGGATGAGCAACTATGGCTACACCTTC	CASSLQGMSNYGYTF
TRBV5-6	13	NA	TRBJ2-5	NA	TGTGCCAGCAGCTTTGGATCGGAGGAGACCCAGTACTTC	CASSFGSEETQYF
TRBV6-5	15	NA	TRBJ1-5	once	TGTGCCAGCAGTCTGGGCCCCAACCTTAATCAGCCCCAGCATTTT	CASSLGPNLNQPQHF
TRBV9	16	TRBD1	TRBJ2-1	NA	TGTGCCAGCAGCGCCCAGGGGGCCAGCTCCTACAATGAGCAGTTCTTC	CASSAQGASSYNEQFF
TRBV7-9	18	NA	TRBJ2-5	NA	TGTGCCAGCAGCCGAGACAGGAACTATCAAATAATCCAAGAGACCCAGTACTTC	CASSRDRNYQIIQETQYF
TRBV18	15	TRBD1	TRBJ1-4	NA	TGTGCCAGCTCATACACAGGGGGAGCTAATGAAAAACTGTTTTTT	CASSYTGGANEKLFF
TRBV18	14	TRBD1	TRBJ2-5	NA	TGTGCCAGCTCAGGGGGACAGGGAATGAGAACCCAGTACTTC	CASSGGQGMRTQYF
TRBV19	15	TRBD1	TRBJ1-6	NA	TGTGCCAGTAGGCCGACAGGGGTCTATAATTCACCCCTCCACTTT	CASRPTGVYNSPLHF
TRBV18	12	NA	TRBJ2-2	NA	TGTGCCAGCTCACCCTCCACCGGGGAGCTGTTTTTT	CASSPSTGELFF
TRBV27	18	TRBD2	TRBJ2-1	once	TGTGCCAGCAGTTTATGGTACCTAGCGGGGGGCCCTTACAATGAGCAGTTCTTC	CASSLWYLAGGPYNEQFF
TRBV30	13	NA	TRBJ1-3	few	TGTGCCTGCTGGGGCGCCTCTGGAAACACCATATATTTT	CACWGASGNTIYF
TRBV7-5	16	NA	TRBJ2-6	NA	TGTGCCAGAAGCTTACCAGCGGTCTCTGGGGCCAACGTCCTGACTTTC	CARSLPAVSGANVLTF
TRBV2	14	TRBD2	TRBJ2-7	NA	TGTGCCAGCAGTCTGGCTAGCGGTACCTACGAGCAGTACTTC	CASSLASGTYEQYF
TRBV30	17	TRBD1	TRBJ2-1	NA	TGTGCCTGGAGTGGGGGGACAGCGAGCTTCTCCTACAATGAGCAGTTCTTC	CAWSGGTASFSYNEQFF
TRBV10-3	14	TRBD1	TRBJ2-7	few	TGTGCCATCAGTGAGTGGGACAGGGGGTTAGAGCAGTACTTC	CAISEWDRGLEQYF
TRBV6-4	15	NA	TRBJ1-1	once	TGTGCCAGCAGTGACTCCGGTCAGGAGAACACTGAAGCTTTCTTT	CASSDSGQENTEAFF
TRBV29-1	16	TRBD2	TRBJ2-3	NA	TGCAGCGTTGAAGAGGGGTCTAGCGGGCGCACAGATACGCAGTATTTT	CSVEEGSSGRTDTQYF
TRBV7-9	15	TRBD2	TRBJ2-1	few	TGTGCCAGCAGCCCGACTAGCGGGGGCTACAATGAGCAGTTCTTC	CASSPTSGGYNEQFF
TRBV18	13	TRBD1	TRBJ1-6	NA	TGTGCCAGCTCACCGGACAGGAATTCACCCCTCCACTTT	CASSPDRNSPLHF
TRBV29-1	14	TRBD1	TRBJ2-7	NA	TGCAGCGCAAGAGCCGGGACAGCCCAGGACGAGCAGTACTTC	CSARAGTAQDEQYF
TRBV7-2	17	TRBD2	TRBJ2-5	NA	TGTGCCAGCAGCTTCCAGGCCCCACAGCGGGGAGGCGAGACCCAGTACTTC	CASSFQAPQRGGETQYF
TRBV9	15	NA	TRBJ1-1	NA	TGTGCCAGCAGCGTAGGCGGACAGATGAACACTGAAGCTTTCTTT	CASSVGGQMNTEAFF
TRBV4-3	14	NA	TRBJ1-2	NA	TGCGCCAGCAGCCAAGATCTCGGTAACTATGGCTACACCTTC	CASSQDLGNYGYTF
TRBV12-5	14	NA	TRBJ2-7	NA	TGTGCTAGTGGTTTGCTCGGGTCCGCCTACGAGCAGTACTTC	CASGLLGSAYEQYF